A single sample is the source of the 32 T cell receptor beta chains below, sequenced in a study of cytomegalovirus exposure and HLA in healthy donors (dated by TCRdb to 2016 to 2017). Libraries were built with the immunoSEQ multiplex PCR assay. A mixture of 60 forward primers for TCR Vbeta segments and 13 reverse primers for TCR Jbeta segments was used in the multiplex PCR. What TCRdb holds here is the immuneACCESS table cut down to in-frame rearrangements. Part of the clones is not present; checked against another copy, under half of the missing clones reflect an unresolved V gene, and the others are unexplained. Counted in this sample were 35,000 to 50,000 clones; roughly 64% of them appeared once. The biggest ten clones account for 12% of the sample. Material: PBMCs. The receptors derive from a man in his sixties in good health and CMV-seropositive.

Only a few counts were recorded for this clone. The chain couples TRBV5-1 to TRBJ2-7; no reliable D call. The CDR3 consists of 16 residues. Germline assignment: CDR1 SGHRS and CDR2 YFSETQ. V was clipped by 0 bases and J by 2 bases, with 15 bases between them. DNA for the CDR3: TGCGCCAGCAGCTTGGAACCCGACACCCGGACCTACGAGCAGTACTTC. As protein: CASSLEPDTRTYEQYF. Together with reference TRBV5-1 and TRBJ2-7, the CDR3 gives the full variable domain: KAGVTQTPRYLIKTRGQQVTLSCSPISGHRSVSWYQQTPGQGLQFLFEYFSETQRNKGNFPGRFSGRQFSNSRSEMNVSTLELGDSALYLCASSLEPDTRTYEQYFGPGTRLTVT.

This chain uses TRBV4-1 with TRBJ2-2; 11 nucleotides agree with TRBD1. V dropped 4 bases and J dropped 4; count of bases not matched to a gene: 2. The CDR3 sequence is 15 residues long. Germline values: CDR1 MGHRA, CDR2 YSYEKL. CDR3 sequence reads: CASSPGTGGTGELFF. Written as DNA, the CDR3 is TGCGCCAGCAGCCCCGGGACAGGGGGCACCGGGGAGCTGTTTTTT.

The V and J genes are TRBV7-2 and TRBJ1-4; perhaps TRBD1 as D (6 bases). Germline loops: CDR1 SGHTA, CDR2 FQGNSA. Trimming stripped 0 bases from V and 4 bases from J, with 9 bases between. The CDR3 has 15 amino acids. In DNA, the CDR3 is TGTGCCAGCAGCTTAGCGACAGGTTATAATGAAAAACTGTTTTTT. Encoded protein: CASSLATGYNEKLFF.

CDR3 bases: TGTGCCATCAGGCCTACAGGGGTCGGCTATGGCTACACCTTC. Translated, it gives CAIRPTGVGYGYTF. This chain joins TRBV10-3 and TRBJ1-2, with TRBD1 identical over 7 bases. The CDR3 sequence is 14 residues long. V lost 6 bases to trimming and J lost 4 bases; unmatched junction nucleotides: 8. CDR1 is ENHRY, CDR2 SYGVKD, per germline.

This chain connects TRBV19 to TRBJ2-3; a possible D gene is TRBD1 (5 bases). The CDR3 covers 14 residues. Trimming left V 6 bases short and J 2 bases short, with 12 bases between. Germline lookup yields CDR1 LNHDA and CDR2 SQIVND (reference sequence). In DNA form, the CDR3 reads TGTGCCAGTAGAGGACACCTAAACACAGATACGCAGTATTTT. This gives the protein CASRGHLNTDTQYF.

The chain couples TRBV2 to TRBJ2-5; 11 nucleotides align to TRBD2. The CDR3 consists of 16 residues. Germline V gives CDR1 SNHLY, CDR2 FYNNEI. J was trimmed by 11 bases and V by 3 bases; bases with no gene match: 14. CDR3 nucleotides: TGTGCCAGCAGTGATGATCTAGCGGGAGGATCGGGTGAGCAGTACTTC. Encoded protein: CASSDDLAGGSGEQYF.

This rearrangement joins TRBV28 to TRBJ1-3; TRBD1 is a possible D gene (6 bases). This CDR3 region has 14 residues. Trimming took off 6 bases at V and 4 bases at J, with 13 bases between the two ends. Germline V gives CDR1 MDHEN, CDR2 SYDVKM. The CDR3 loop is CASSTTGSGNTIYF. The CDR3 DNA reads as TGTGCCAGCAGCACCACAGGGTCCGGAAACACCATATATTTT.

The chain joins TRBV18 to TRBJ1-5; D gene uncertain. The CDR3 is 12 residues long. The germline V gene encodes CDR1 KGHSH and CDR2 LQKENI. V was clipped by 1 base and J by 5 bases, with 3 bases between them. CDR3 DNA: TGTGCCAGCTCACCACGCGATCAGCCCCAGCATTTT. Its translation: CASSPRDQPQHF.

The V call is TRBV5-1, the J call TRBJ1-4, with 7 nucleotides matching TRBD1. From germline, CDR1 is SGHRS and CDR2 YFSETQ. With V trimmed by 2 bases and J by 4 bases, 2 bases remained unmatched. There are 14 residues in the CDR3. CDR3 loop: CASSFQGGNEKLFF. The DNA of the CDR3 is TGCGCCAGCAGCTTCCAGGGGGGTAATGAAAAACTGTTTTTT.

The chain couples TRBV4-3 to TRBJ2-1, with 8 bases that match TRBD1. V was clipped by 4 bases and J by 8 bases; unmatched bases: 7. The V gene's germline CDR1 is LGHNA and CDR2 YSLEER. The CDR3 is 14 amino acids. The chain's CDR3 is CASSRQDRAYEQFF. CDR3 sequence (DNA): TGCGCCAGCAGCCGACAGGACAGGGCCTATGAGCAGTTCTTC.

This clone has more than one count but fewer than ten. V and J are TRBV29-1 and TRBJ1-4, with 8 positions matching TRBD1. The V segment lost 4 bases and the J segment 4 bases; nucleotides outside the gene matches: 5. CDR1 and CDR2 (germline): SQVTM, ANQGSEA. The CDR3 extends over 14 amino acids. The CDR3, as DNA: TGCAGCGTTGCGGGGACAGGCCTTAATGAAAAACTGTTTTTT. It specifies CSVAGTGLNEKLFF.

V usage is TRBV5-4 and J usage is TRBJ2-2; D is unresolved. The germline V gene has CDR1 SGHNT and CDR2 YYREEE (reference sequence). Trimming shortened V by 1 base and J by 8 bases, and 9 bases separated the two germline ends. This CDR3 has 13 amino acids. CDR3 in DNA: TGTGCCAGCAGCTTGATAAGCTCTGGGGAGCTGTTTTTT. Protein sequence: CASSLISSGELFF.

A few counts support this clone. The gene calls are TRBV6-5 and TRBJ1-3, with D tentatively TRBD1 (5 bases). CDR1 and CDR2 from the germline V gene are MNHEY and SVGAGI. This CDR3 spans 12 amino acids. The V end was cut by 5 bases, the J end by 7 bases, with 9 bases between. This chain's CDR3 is CASSTGGNTIYF. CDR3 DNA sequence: TGTGCCAGCAGTACAGGAGGGAACACCATATATTTT.

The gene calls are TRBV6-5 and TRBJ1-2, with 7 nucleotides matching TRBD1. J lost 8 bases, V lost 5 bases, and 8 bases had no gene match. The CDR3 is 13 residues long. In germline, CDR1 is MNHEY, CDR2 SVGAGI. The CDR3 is CASSGGQRTGYTF. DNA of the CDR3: TGTGCCAGCAGTGGGGGACAGCGAACCGGCTACACCTTC.

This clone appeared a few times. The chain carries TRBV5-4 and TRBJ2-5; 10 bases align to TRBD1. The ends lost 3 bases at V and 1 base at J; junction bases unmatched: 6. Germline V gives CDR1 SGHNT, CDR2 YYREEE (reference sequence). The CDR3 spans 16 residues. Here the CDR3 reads CASSSPWTGGQETQYF. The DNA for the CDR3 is TGTGCCAGCAGCTCACCCTGGACAGGGGGCCAAGAGACCCAGTACTTC. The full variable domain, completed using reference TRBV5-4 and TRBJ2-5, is ETGVTQSPTHLIKTRGQQVTLRCSSQSGHNTVSWYQQALGQGPQFIFQYYREEENGRGNFPPRFSGLQFPNYSSELNVNALELDDSALYLCASSSPWTGGQETQYFGPGTRLLVL.

CDR3 in amino acids: CASSSGGSGANVLTF. In nucleotides, the CDR3 is TGTGCCAGCAGTTCCGGGGGCTCTGGGGCCAACGTCCTGACTTTC. The genes are TRBV28 and TRBJ2-6, with D perhaps matching TRBD2 (6 bases). The V end was cut by 4 bases, the J end by 0 bases, with 7 bases between. The CDR3 covers 15 residues. Per germline, CDR1 MDHEN and CDR2 SYDVKM.

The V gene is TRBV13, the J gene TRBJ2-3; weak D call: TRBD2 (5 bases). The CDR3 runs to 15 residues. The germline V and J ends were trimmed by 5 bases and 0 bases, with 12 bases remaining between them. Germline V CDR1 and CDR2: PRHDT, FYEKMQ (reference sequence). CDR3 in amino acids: CASSPTRTSTDTQYF. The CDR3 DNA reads TGTGCCAGCAGCCCAACTAGAACTAGCACAGATACGCAGTATTTT.

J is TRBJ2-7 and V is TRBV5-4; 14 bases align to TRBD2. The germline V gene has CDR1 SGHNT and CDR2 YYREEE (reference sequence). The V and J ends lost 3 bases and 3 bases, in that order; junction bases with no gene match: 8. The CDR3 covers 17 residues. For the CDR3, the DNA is TGTGCCAGCAGCTGGGGGACTAGCGGGAGCCGACTCTACGAGCAGTACTTC. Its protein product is CASSWGTSGSRLYEQYF.

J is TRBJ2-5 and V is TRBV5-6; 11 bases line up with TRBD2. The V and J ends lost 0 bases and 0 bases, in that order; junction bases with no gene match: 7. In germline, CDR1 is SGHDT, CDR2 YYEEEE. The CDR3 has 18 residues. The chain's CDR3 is CASSLGPSGRTNQETQYF. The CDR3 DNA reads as TGTGCCAGCAGCTTGGGGCCTAGCGGGAGGACCAACCAAGAGACCCAGTACTTC.

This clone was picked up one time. The CDR3 protein is CASSGGWETQYF. CDR3 DNA: TGTGCCAGCAGCGGGGGGTGGGAGACCCAGTACTTC. The chain couples TRBV7-2 to TRBJ2-5; tentative D call: TRBD2 (6 bases). Germline V CDR1 and CDR2: SGHTA, FQGNSA. V was shortened by 5 bases and J by 5 bases, with 9 bases between the two germline ends. The CDR3 runs to 12 residues.

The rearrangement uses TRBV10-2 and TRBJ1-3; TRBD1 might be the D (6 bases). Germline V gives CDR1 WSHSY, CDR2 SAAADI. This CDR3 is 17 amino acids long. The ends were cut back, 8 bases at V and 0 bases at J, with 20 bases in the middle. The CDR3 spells CASRNENRVSSGNTIYF. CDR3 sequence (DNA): TGCGCCAGCCGAAACGAAAACAGGGTCAGCTCTGGAAACACCATATATTTT.

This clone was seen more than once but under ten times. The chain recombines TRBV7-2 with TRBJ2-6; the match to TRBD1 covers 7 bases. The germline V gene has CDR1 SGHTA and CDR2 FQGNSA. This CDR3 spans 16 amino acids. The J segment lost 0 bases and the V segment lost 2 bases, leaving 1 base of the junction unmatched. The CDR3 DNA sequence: TGTGCCAGCAGCTTAAGGGGGCCCTCTGGGGCCAACGTCCTGACTTTC. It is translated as CASSLRGPSGANVLTF.

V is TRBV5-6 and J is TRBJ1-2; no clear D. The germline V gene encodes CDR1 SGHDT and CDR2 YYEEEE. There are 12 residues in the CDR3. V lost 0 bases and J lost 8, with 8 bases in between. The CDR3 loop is CASSLGGRGYTF. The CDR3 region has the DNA TGTGCCAGCAGCTTGGGTGGTCGGGGCTACACCTTC.

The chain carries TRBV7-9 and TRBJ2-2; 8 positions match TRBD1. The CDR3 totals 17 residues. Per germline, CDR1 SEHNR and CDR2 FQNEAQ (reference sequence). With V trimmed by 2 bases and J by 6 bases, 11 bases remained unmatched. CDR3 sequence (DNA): TGTGCCAGCAGCTTACACCCGGACAGGGTCACGTCCGGGGAGCTGTTTTTT. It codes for CASSLHPDRVTSGELFF.

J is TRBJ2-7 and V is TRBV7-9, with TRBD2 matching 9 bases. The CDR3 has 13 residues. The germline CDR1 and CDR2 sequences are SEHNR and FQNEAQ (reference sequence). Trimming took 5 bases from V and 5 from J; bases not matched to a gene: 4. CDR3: CASSPAGGHEQYF. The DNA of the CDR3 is TGTGCCAGCAGCCCAGCGGGGGGTCACGAGCAGTACTTC. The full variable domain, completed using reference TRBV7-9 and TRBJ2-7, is DTGVSQNPRHKITKRGQNVTFRCDPISEHNRLYWYRQTLGQGPEFLTYFQNEAQLEKSRLLSDRFSAERPKGSFSTLEIQRTEQGDSAMYLCASSPAGGHEQYFGPGTRLTVT.

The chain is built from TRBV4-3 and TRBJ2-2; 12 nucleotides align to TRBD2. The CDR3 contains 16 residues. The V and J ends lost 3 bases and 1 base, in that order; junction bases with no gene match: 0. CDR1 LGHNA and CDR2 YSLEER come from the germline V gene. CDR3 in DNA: TGCGCCAGCAGCCAGACTAGCGGGAGGAACACCGGGGAGCTGTTTTTT. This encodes CASSQTSGRNTGELFF.

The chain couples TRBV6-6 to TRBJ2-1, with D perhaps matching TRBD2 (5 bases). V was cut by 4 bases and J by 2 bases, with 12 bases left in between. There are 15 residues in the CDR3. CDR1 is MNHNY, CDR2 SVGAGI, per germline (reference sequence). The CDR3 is CASSSLRGTYNEQFF. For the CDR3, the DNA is TGTGCCAGCAGTTCCCTGAGAGGGACCTACAATGAGCAGTTCTTC.

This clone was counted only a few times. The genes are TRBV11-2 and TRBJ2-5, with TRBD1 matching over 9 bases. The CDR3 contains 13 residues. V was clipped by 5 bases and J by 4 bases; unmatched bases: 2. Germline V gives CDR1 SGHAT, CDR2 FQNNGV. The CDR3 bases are TGTGCCAGCAGCGAACAGGGGGCAGAGACCCAGTACTTC. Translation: CASSEQGAETQYF.

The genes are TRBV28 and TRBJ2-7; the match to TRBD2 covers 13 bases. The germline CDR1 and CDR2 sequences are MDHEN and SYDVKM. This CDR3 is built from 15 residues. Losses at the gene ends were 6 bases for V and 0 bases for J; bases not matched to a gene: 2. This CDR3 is CASSRTSGSSYEQYF. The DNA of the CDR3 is TGTGCCAGCAGCCGGACTAGCGGGAGCTCCTACGAGCAGTACTTC. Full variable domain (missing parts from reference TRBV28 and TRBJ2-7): DVKVTQSSRYLVKRTGEKVFLECVQDMDHENMFWYRQDPGLGLRLIYFSYDVKMKEKGDIPEGYSVSREKKERFSLILESASTNQTSMYLCASSRTSGSSYEQYFGPGTRLTVT.

The CDR3 is CASSLGGGPYEQYF. Here the CDR3 DNA reads TGTGCCAGCAGTTTGGGAGGTGGGCCCTACGAGCAGTACTTC. This rearrangement joins TRBV6-1 to TRBJ2-7; a weak D match, TRBD2 (6 bases). Germline CDR1 and CDR2: MNHNS and SASEGT. V was cut by 5 bases and J by 2 bases, with 13 bases left in between. The CDR3 loop spans 14 amino acids.

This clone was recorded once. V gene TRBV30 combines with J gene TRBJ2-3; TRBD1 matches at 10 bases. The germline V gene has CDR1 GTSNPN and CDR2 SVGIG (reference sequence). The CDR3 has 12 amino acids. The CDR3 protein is CAQDRGGDTQYF. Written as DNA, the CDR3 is TGTGCACAGGACAGGGGGGGTGATACGCAGTATTTT.

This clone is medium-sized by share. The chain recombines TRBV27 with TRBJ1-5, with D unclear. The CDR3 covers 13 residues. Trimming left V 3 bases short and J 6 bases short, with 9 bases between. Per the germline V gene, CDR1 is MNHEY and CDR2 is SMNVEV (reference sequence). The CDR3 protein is CASSFLASQPQHF. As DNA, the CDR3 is TGTGCCAGCAGTTTTCTGGCAAGTCAGCCCCAGCATTTT.